What follows are 29 T cell receptor beta chains derived from one specimen sequenced in a study of blood T cell repertoires in COVID-19. Only in-frame clones appear in the TCRdb table, and some are missing; sequencing was by immunoSEQ multiplex PCR. The data show 140,000 to 150,000 clones, 88% seen once. The sample was peripheral blood. These TCRs come from a human donor in a cohort sampled during active COVID-19.

The V and J genes are TRBV19 and TRBJ1-6; TRBD1 matches 10 bases. CDR1 LNHDA and CDR2 SQIVND come from the germline V gene (reference sequence). V gave up 3 bases and J gave up 9 bases; unmatched junction bases: 8. The CDR3 is made up of 16 amino acids. The CDR3 DNA reads TGTGCCAGTAGTATGTACGGACAGGGGGACCTTTCACCCCTCCACTTT. Translated: CASSMYGQGDLSPLHF. Full variable domain (rest looked up from reference TRBV19 and TRBJ1-6): DGGITQSPKYLFRKEGQNVTLSCEQNLNHDAMYWYRQDPGQGLRLIYYSQIVNDFQKGDIAEGYSVSREKKESFPLTVTSAQKNPTAFYLCASSMYGQGDLSPLHFGNGTRLTVT.

J is TRBJ2-5 and V is TRBV5-1; 10 bases align to TRBD1. There are 14 residues in the CDR3. CDR1 is SGHRS, CDR2 YFSETQ, per germline. V trimming: 5 bases; J trimming: 4 bases; junction bases outside the gene matches: 5. The CDR3 DNA sequence: TGCGCCAGCAGATCGACAGGGGGCTTAGAGACCCAGTACTTC. Its protein is CASRSTGGLETQYF.

The rearrangement uses TRBV5-1 and TRBJ2-3; 7 nucleotides align to TRBD1. Trimming cost V 4 bases and J 2 bases; bases outside gene matches: 13. Germline CDR1 and CDR2: SGHRS and YFSETQ. The length of the CDR3 is 17 residues. CDR3 loop: CASSKNRDSGHTDTQYF. Written as DNA, the CDR3 is TGCGCCAGCAGCAAGAACCGGGACAGTGGACACACAGATACGCAGTATTTT. Full variable domain (remainder filled in from reference TRBV5-1 and TRBJ2-3): KAGVTQTPRYLIKTRGQQVTLSCSPISGHRSVSWYQQTPGQGLQFLFEYFSETQRNKGNFPGRFSGRQFSNSRSEMNVSTLELGDSALYLCASSKNRDSGHTDTQYFGPGTRLTVL.

The chain couples TRBV7-3 to TRBJ2-6; 10 positions agree with TRBD2. Unmatched junction bases numbered 5, after V lost 2 bases and J lost 1 base. This CDR3 region has 18 residues. Germline V lookup: CDR1 SGHTA, CDR2 FQGTGA. CDR3 DNA sequence: TGTGCCAGCAGCTTAGTAGCGGGGGGCAGATCTGGGGCCAACGTCCTGACTTTC. This gives the protein CASSLVAGGRSGANVLTF.

The genes are TRBV28 and TRBJ2-7; 8 positions match TRBD1. J was trimmed by 5 bases and V by 4 bases; bases with no gene match: 10. CDR1 is MDHEN, CDR2 SYDVKM, per germline. The length of the CDR3 is 15 residues. CDR3 DNA sequence: TGTGCCAGCAGTTCCCGGGACAGGTTTAGAGACGAGCAGTACTTC. Amino acid sequence: CASSSRDRFRDEQYF. The complete variable domain, with remaining parts taken from reference TRBV28 and TRBJ2-7, reads DVKVTQSSRYLVKRTGEKVFLECVQDMDHENMFWYRQDPGLGLRLIYFSYDVKMKEKGDIPEGYSVSREKKERFSLILESASTNQTSMYLCASSSRDRFRDEQYFGPGTRLTVT.

This clone was detected a few times. CDR3 sequence: CASSELLPDNEQFF. The CDR3 DNA reads TGTGCCAGCAGCGAGCTCCTACCGGACAATGAGCAGTTCTTC. The genes are TRBV7-9 and TRBJ2-1, with D hard to call. CDR1 and CDR2 (germline): SEHNR, FQNEAQ (reference sequence). V was clipped by 5 bases and J by 5 bases, with 13 bases between them. The CDR3 has 14 residues.

This clone was seen once. The rearrangement uses TRBV11-2 and TRBJ2-1; 11 bases line up with TRBD2. This CDR3 contains 16 residues. The V and J ends lost 5 bases and 7 bases, in that order; junction bases with no gene match: 10. Germline assignment: CDR1 SGHAT and CDR2 FQNNGV. Here the CDR3 reads CASSPAGSGRANEQFF. In nucleotides, the CDR3 is TGTGCCAGCAGCCCAGCAGGTAGCGGGAGGGCGAATGAGCAGTTCTTC.

The CDR3, as DNA: TGTGCCACCAGGGAGTATTCTACAGGGCCCGACCGCAATCAGCCCCAGCATTTT. Its translation is CATREYSTGPDRNQPQHF. The chain is built from TRBV24-1 and TRBJ1-5; D might be TRBD1 (6 bases). Germline CDR1 reads KGHDR; CDR2 reads SFDVKD. The V and J ends lost 7 bases and 2 bases respectively, with 23 bases between them. The CDR3 has 18 amino acids.

The rearrangement links TRBV27 to TRBJ1-6; D is ambiguous. This CDR3 comprises 12 residues. Germline V CDR1 and CDR2: MNHEY, SMNVEV (reference sequence). The V gene lost 3 bases and the J gene lost 8 bases, with 5 bases spanning the gap. As DNA, the CDR3 is TGTGCCAGCAGTTTCAGGCATTCACCCCTCCACTTT. As protein: CASSFRHSPLHF.

This clone has a single count. The chain links TRBV27 to TRBJ1-4; D gene unclear. The CDR3 length is 14 residues. Germline V lookup: CDR1 MNHEY, CDR2 SMNVEV (reference sequence). Trimming removed 6 bases at V and 8 bases at J, with 16 bases between. The CDR3 sequence is CASSRLANLEKLFF. CDR3 coding DNA: TGTGCCAGCAGCCGACTGGCAAACCTCGAAAAACTGTTTTTT.

The V gene is TRBV4-3, the J gene TRBJ2-7; 11 nucleotides line up with TRBD1. Trimming at V came to 3 bases and at J to 5 bases, leaving 3 bases not matched to a gene. The germline CDR1 and CDR2 sequences are LGHNA and YSLEER. There are 14 residues in the CDR3. This chain's CDR3 is CASSHGQGADEQYF. CDR3 coding DNA: TGCGCCAGCAGCCACGGACAGGGGGCGGACGAGCAGTACTTC.

This clone was recorded only once. The chain combines TRBV7-2 with TRBJ1-1; D is unresolved. The length of the CDR3 is 13 residues. From germline, CDR1 is SGHTA and CDR2 FQGNSA. Trimming cost V 1 base and J 4 bases, with 7 bases left between them. DNA for the CDR3: TGTGCCAGCAGCTTAGGAGAGGGCACTGAAGCTTTCTTT. Its protein is CASSLGEGTEAFF. Variable domain in full (rest from reference TRBV7-2 and TRBJ1-1): GAGVSQSPSNKVTEKGKDVELRCDPISGHTALYWYRQSLGQGLEFLIYFQGNSAPDKSGLPSDRFSAERTGGSVSTLTIQRTQQEDSAVYLCASSLGEGTEAFFGQGTRLTVV.

V is TRBV7-8 and J is TRBJ1-6; D gene unclear. The ends were cut back, 5 bases at V and 7 bases at J, with 15 bases in the middle. CDR3 length equals 15 residues. The V gene's germline CDR1 is SGHVS and CDR2 FQNEAQ. The CDR3 DNA is TGTGCCAGCAGCCAAGAAACAGTTGTAAATTCACCCCTCCACTTT. Translation: CASSQETVVNSPLHF.

The CDR3 loop reads CASSLVDSNSPLHF. The CDR3 coding sequence is TGCGCCAGCAGCTTGGTGGACTCTAATTCACCCCTCCACTTT. J is TRBJ1-6 and V is TRBV5-1; D is ambiguous. Germline CDR1 and CDR2: SGHRS and YFSETQ. CDR3 length equals 14 residues. Deletions cut 0 bases from V and 6 bases from J, with 7 bases between.

The rearrangement joins TRBV19 to TRBJ2-1, with a tentative D call TRBD2 (5 bases). This CDR3 is 12 amino acids long. The V gene's germline CDR1 is LNHDA and CDR2 SQIVND (reference sequence). The V end was cut by 4 bases, the J end by 10 bases, with 11 bases between. CDR3: CASSSYGVEQFF. CDR3 sequence (DNA): TGTGCCAGTAGTAGTTACGGGGTGGAGCAGTTCTTC.

The chain joins TRBV15 to TRBJ1-5; D gene unclear. The CDR3 has 18 residues. Looked up from germline, CDR1 is LNHNV and CDR2 is YYDKDF (reference sequence). Trimming took 1 base from V and 0 from J, leaving 16 bases between them. CDR3 nucleotide sequence: TGTGCCACCAGCAGAGTTTATCAGCTGACTTATAGCAATCAGCCCCAGCATTTT. It codes for CATSRVYQLTYSNQPQHF.

The rearrangement links TRBV5-1 to TRBJ2-5; D is perhaps TRBD2 (5 bases). The CDR3 length is 15 residues. V was pared by 6 bases and J by 2 bases, with 17 bases between. Germline V gives CDR1 SGHRS, CDR2 YFSETQ. This chain's CDR3 is CASTLESPGQETQYF. The CDR3, as DNA: TGCGCCAGCACGTTGGAGAGTCCGGGGCAAGAGACCCAGTACTTC.

This chain joins TRBV19 and TRBJ2-6, with D maybe TRBD2 (6 bases). There are 17 residues in the CDR3. V lost 4 bases and J lost 1, with 14 bases in between. Germline loops: CDR1 LNHDA, CDR2 SQIVND (reference sequence). CDR3 in DNA: TGTGCCAGTAGTAGTGGCTGGCGGGGTTCTGGGGCCAACGTCCTGACTTTC. Protein sequence: CASSSGWRGSGANVLTF.

The rearrangement uses TRBV5-1 and TRBJ2-5; 9 nucleotides line up with TRBD2. V dropped 4 bases and J dropped 5; count of bases not matched to a gene: 9. The CDR3 loop spans 15 amino acids. CDR1 and CDR2 (germline): SGHRS, YFSETQ. The CDR3 sequence is CASSQLAGVGETQYF. DNA for the CDR3: TGCGCCAGCAGCCAATTAGCGGGAGTGGGGGAGACCCAGTACTTC.

The chain joins TRBV6-1 to TRBJ2-1; 10 nucleotides align to TRBD2. Trimming cost V 2 bases and J 6 bases; bases outside gene matches: 13. The germline V gene encodes CDR1 MNHNS and CDR2 SASEGT. The CDR3 has 18 amino acids. This chain's CDR3 is CASSESLAGVPGRNEQFF. DNA of the CDR3: TGTGCCAGCAGTGAAAGCCTAGCGGGAGTCCCCGGACGCAATGAGCAGTTCTTC.

This chain uses TRBV7-2 with TRBJ2-5, with 12 bases lining up with TRBD2. The CDR3 is 15 residues long. The V and J ends lost 5 bases and 4 bases, in that order; junction bases with no gene match: 5. Per germline, CDR1 SGHTA and CDR2 FQGNSA. The CDR3 DNA is TGTGCCAGCAGCCGTTCTAGCGGGAGGGGAGAGACCCAGTACTTC. Amino acid sequence: CASSRSSGRGETQYF. Full variable domain (outside the CDR3, taken from reference TRBV7-2 and TRBJ2-5): GAGVSQSPSNKVTEKGKDVELRCDPISGHTALYWYRQSLGQGLEFLIYFQGNSAPDKSGLPSDRFSAERTGGSVSTLTIQRTQQEDSAVYLCASSRSSGRGETQYFGPGTRLLVL.

The chain combines TRBV7-8 with TRBJ2-7, with TRBD2 identical over 8 bases. Germline V gives CDR1 SGHVS, CDR2 FQNEAQ. The CDR3 is 14 residues long. J gave up 4 bases and V 6 bases, and 8 bases lay outside the gene matches. In DNA, the CDR3 is TGTGCCAGCAGAACCACTAGCGGACTTTACGAGCAGTACTTC. Amino acid sequence: CASRTTSGLYEQYF.

The chain employs TRBV14 and TRBJ1-2; D is ambiguous. The germline V gene has CDR1 SGHDN and CDR2 FVKESK. Trimming left V 0 bases short and J 5 bases short, with 7 bases between. The CDR3 sequence is 13 residues long. In DNA, the CDR3 is TGTGCCAGCAGCCAAGAAAGAGTGTATGGCTACACCTTC. This translates into CASSQERVYGYTF.

The chain is built from TRBV12-3 or TRBV12-4 and TRBJ2-1; TRBD2 might be the D (5 bases). The CDR3 totals 12 residues. V lost 2 bases, J lost 9 bases, and 8 bases lay in between. In nucleotides, the CDR3 is TGTGCCAGCAGTTTATCGGGATCTGAGCAGTTCTTC. Encoded protein: CASSLSGSEQFF.

The gene calls are TRBV5-6 and TRBJ2-2; TRBD2 is a possible D gene (5 bases). Deletions cut 2 bases from V and 6 bases from J, with 17 bases between. This CDR3 has 16 amino acids. CDR1 is SGHDT, CDR2 YYEEEE, per germline. CDR3 nucleotides: TGTGCCAGCAGCTTTGTGGCGAGGGTTACCCCCGGGGAGCTGTTTTTT. This encodes CASSFVARVTPGELFF.

The chain couples TRBV3-1 (or the pseudogene TRBV3-2) to TRBJ2-1; tentative D call: TRBD2 (6 bases). V was shortened by 1 base and J by 8 bases, with 21 bases between the two germline ends. CDR1 and CDR2 (germline): LGHDT, YNNKEL (reference sequence). The CDR3 sequence is 17 residues long. The CDR3 sequence is CASSQVGRAGRFYEQFF. The CDR3, as DNA: TGTGCCAGCAGCCAAGTAGGTAGAGCGGGTCGGTTTTATGAGCAGTTCTTC.

The table lists this clone with a count of one. The CDR3 protein is CASSQEKAGAQNEQFF. The CDR3 nucleotides are TGTGCCAGCAGCCAAGAAAAAGCGGGGGCCCAAAATGAGCAGTTCTTC. The chain joins TRBV4-2 to TRBJ2-1, with 8 nucleotides matching TRBD2. The CDR3 is made up of 16 amino acids. J gave up 7 bases and V 0 bases, and 8 bases lay outside the gene matches. CDR1 is LGHNA, CDR2 YNFKEQ, per germline.

The J gene is TRBJ1-1, the V gene TRBV6-2 or TRBV6-3; D is possibly TRBD1 (6 bases). The length of the CDR3 is 15 residues. Germline V gives CDR1 MNHEY, CDR2 SVGEGT. Between the trimmed V and J ends, which lost 6 bases and 3 bases, there was a span of 17 bases. CDR3 sequence reads: CASSTITGWDTEAFF. CDR3 coding DNA: TGTGCCAGCAGCACTATCACAGGGTGGGACACTGAAGCTTTCTTT.

The chain has TRBV28 and TRBJ2-7, with a weak D call TRBD1 (6 bases). This CDR3 contains 14 residues. The V gene's germline CDR1 is MDHEN and CDR2 SYDVKM. V lost 4 bases, J lost 5 bases, and 15 bases lay in between. CDR3 in amino acids: CASSSLLQGNEQYF. CDR3 nucleotides: TGTGCCAGCAGTTCCCTCTTACAGGGTAACGAGCAGTACTTC. The full variable domain, completed using reference TRBV28 and TRBJ2-7, is DVKVTQSSRYLVKRTGEKVFLECVQDMDHENMFWYRQDPGLGLRLIYFSYDVKMKEKGDIPEGYSVSREKKERFSLILESASTNQTSMYLCASSSLLQGNEQYFGPGTRLTVT.